Listed below are T cell receptor beta chains from one sample, sequenced in a study of tumor and adjacent non-tumor tissue in lung cancer. TCRdb reanalysed the multiplex PCR reads using MiXCR and keeps one entry per CDR3 protein. The repertoire holds tens of thousands of distinct CDR3 sequences, with roughly 60% as singletons. Material for sequencing was distant non-tumor lung tissue. These receptors were collected from a woman aged 40 to 50 with non-small cell lung cancer. Both conserved end residues are part of each CDR3. A D gene is named only where the DNA matches it firmly. A clone size is listed for some rows: how often the clone was seen (once, few, many), or a class if it is expanded.

clone size | D gene | J gene | V gene | CDR3 protein | CDR3 DNA
many | - | TRBJ2-2 | TRBV6-2/TRBV6-3 | CASTTGTGQAGELFF | TGTGCCAGCACCACGGGTACAGGGCAGGCCGGGGAGCTGTTTTTT
few | - | TRBJ2-5 | TRBV20-1 | CSASGRQVPQETQYF | TGCAGTGCTAGTGGTCGACAGGTTCCCCAAGAGACCCAGTACTTC
- | - | TRBJ2-1 | TRBV5-1 | CASSFDPRGASSHEQFF | TGCGCTAGCAGCTTCGACCCCAGGGGGGCAAGCTCCCATGAGCAGTTCTTC
few | TRBD1 | TRBJ1-3 | TRBV7-9 | CASGPGDRAGSGNTIYF | TGTGCCAGCGGCCCAGGGGACAGGGCCGGCTCCGGAAACACCATATATTTT
- | - | TRBJ2-1 | TRBV4-1 | CARSLDATVTNNEQFF | TGCGCCAGAAGCCTAGACGCGACAGTCACAAACAATGAGCAGTTCTTC
- | - | TRBJ2-3 | TRBV11-2 | CDSSRVGGRADTQYF | TGTGACAGCAGTCGAGTGGGAGGAAGAGCAGATACGCAGTATTTT
many | - | TRBJ1-4 | TRBV7-9 | CASSLANGEKLFF | TGTGCCAGCAGCTTAGCGAACGGCGAAAAACTGTTTTTT
many | - | TRBJ2-2 | TRBV20-1 | CSARKDTGELFF | TGCAGTGCTAGAAAGGACACCGGGGAGCTGTTTTTT
- | - | TRBJ2-1 | TRBV6-5 | CVSKGDWGYNEQSF | TGTGTCAGCAAGGGGGACTGGGGCTACAATGAGCAGTCCTTC
- | TRBD1 | TRBJ1-1 | TRBV7-9 | CVSSAGQEAFF | TGTGTCAGCAGTGCGGGACAGGAAGCTTTCTTT
- | TRBD1 | TRBJ2-7 | TRBV11-2 | CASTLGQGSPYDQYF | TGTGCCAGCACTTTAGGACAGGGGTCACCCTACGATCAGTACTTC
few | - | TRBJ1-1 | TRBV11-1 | CASNSIGTGTEAVF | TGTGCCAGCAACTCTATAGGGACGGGGACTGAAGCTGTCTTT
- | - | TRBJ1-2 | TRBV4-1 | CVSSQAFREGSSCYTF | TGCGTCAGCAGCCAAGCTTTTCGCGAGGGGTCGAGTTGCTACACCTTC
few | TRBD1 | TRBJ1-1 | TRBV2 | CASNTRQGKAFF | TGTGCCAGCAACACCAGACAGGGGAAAGCTTTCTTT
- | TRBD2 | TRBJ2-3 | TRBV11-3 | CASSPGLAGRDTRYF | TGTGCCAGCAGCCCGGGACTAGCGGGGCGAGATACGCGGTATTTT
- | - | TRBJ1-1 | TRBV29-1 | CSVRAGHTEAFF | TGCAGCGTCCGGGCAGGGCACACTGAAGCTTTCTTT
- | TRBD2 | TRBJ2-1 | TRBV11-2 | CASSLALWSGGGMNEQFF | TGTGCCAGCAGCTTAGCCCTCTGGTCGGGGGGGGGCATGAATGAGCAGTTCTTC